This T cell receptor beta chain comes out of a study of Ad26.COV2.S vaccination and SARS-CoV-2 variants. Notes on the study in general: Non-spike TCR breadth showed similarity between vaccine and placebo recipients.

The assay was immunoSEQ multiplex PCR, and TCRdb's table has in-frame clones only and misses some. Of about 97,000 clones listed, around three quarters are singletons. The germline V gene encodes CDR1 MNHEY and CDR2 SVGAGI. V lost 2 bases and J lost 6, with 4 bases in between. The CDR3 runs to 11 residues. As for this clone: As yet, its antigen is unknown.

Sequenced here: peripheral blood, sampled after recovery from COVID-19. The TCR originated in a human donor who had recovered from COVID-19. V is TRBV6-5 and J is TRBJ2-5; no clear D gene. CDR3 DNA sequence: TGTGCCAGCAGTTACGGAAAGACCCAGTACTTC. Translation gives CASSYGKTQYF.